This TCR beta chain was captured by sequencing in a study of early T cells in non-severe SARS-CoV-2 infection. Study results and limitations: Matching with VDJdb favored anti-spike CD8 responses (missing private and CD4 specificities).

The library protocol tagged individual cDNA molecules with unique molecular identifiers. TCRdb recomputed calls from the 5' RACE reads with MiXCR, one row per CDR3 protein. This sample carries some 98,000 distinct CDR3 sequences, around a sixth of them seen once, and the ten largest clones take over 0.95%. V shed 3 bases, J shed 2 bases, and the junction held 6 bases outside the gene matches. CDR3 length: 18 residues. Per the germline V gene, CDR1 is LGHNA and CDR2 is YSLEER. This clonotype was detected many times. No antigen is known for it. Material: whole blood. The chain links TRBV4-3 to TRBJ2-1, with 14 bases identical to TRBD2. The origin of this receptor is an adult who was a healthcare worker with PCR-confirmed SARS-CoV-2 infection or an uninfected control (not recorded which). CDR3 nucleotide sequence: TGCGCCAGCAGCCAGGAGACTAGCGGGAGGGGCCCCTACAATGAGCAGTTCTTC. It codes for CASSQETSGRGPYNEQFF.